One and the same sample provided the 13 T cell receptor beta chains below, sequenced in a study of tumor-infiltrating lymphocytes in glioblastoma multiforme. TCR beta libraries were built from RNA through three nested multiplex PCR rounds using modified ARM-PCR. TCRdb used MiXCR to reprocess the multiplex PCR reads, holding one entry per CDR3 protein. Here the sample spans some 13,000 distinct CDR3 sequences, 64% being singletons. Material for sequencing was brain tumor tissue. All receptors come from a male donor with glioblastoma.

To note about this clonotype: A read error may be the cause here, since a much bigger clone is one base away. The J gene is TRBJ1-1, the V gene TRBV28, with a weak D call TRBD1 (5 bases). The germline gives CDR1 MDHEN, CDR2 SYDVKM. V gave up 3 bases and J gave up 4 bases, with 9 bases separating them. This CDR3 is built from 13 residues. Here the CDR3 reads CASSLGRTTEAFF. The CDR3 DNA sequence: TGTGCCAGCAGTTTGGGGCGGACCACTGAAGCTTTCTTT.

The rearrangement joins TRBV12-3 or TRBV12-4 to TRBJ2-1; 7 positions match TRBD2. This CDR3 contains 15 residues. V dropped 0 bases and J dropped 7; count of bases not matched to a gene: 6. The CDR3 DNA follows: TGTGCCAGCAGTTTAGCGGGAGGGACGACAAATGAGCAGTTCTTC. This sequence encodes CASSLAGGTTNEQFF.

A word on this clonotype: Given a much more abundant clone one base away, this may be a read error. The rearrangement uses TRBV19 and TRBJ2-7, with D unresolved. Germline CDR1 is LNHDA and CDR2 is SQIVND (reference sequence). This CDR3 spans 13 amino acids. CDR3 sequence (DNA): TGTGCCAGTAGTATGCGTAGCTCCTACAAGCAGTACTTC. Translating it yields CASSMRSSYKQYF.

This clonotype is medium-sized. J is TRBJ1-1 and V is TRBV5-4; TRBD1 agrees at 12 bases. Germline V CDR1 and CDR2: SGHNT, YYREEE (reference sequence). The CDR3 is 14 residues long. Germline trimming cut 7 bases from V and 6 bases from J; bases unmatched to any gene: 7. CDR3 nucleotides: TGTGCCAGCCGGGACAGGGGGCTAGTTGCTGAAGCTTTCTTT. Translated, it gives CASRDRGLVAEAFF.

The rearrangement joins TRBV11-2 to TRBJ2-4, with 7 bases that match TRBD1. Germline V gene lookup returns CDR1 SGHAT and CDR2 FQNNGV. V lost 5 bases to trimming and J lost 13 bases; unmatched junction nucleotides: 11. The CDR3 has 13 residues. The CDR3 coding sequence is TGTGCCAGCAGCCTAGCCAGGGGGTATGAGCAGTACTTC. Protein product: CASSLARGYEQYF.

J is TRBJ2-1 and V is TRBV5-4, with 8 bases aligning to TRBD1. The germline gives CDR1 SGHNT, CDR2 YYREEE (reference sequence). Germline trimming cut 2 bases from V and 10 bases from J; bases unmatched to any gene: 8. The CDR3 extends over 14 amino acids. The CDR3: CASSFDGTGREQFF. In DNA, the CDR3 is TGTGCCAGCAGCTTCGATGGGACAGGTCGCGAGCAGTTCTTC.

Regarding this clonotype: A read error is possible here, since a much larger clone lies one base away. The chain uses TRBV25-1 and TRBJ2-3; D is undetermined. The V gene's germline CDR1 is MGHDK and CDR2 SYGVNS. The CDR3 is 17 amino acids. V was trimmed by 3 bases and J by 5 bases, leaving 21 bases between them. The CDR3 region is CASSEAEGRWWGDTQYF. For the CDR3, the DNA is TGTGCCAGCAGTGAGGCGGAAGGCCGGTGGTGGGGAGATACGCAGTATTTT.

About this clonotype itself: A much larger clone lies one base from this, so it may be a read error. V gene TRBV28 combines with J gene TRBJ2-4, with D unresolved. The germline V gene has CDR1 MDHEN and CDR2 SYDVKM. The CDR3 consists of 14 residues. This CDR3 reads CASSLWGPMNTQYF. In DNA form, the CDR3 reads TGTGCCAGCAGTTTATGGGGCCCTATGAACACTCAGTACTTC.

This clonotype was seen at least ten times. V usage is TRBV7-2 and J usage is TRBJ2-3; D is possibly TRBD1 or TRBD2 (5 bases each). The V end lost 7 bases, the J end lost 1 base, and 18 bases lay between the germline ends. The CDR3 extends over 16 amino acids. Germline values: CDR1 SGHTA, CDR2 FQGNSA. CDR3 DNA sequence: TGTGCCAGCACCCTAGGCCCGAGGGGTGGCACAGATACGCAGTATTTT. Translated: CASTLGPRGGTDTQYF.

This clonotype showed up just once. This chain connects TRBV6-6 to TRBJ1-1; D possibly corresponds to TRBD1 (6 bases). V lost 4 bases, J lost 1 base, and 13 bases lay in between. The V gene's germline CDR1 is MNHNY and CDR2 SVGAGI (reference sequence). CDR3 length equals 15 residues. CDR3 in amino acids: CASSWTGQPNTEAFF. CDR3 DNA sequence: TGTGCCAGCAGTTGGACTGGACAGCCGAACACTGAAGCTTTCTTT.

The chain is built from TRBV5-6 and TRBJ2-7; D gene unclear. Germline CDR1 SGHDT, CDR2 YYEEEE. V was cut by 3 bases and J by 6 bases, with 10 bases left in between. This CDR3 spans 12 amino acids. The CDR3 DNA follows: TGTGCCAGCAGCTCGCCTAGGCTCGAGCAGTACTTC. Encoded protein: CASSSPRLEQYF. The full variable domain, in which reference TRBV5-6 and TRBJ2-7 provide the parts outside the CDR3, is DAGVTQSPTHLIKTRGQQVTLRCSPKSGHDTVSWYQQALGQGPQFIFQYYEEEERQRGNFPDRFSGHQFPNYSSELNVNALLLGDSALYLCASSSPRLEQYFGPGTRLTVT.

The CDR3, as DNA: TGCAGCGTTTTGGGGACAGGGGGCCGAGGAACTGAAGCTTTCTTT. Translation gives CSVLGTGGRGTEAFF. The rearrangement uses TRBV29-1 and TRBJ1-1; 12 bases are a match to TRBD1. Germline values: CDR1 SQVTM, CDR2 ANQGSEA. The CDR3 sequence is 15 residues long. The ends lost 5 bases at V and 5 bases at J; junction bases unmatched: 9. The full variable domain, its missing parts supplied by reference TRBV29-1 and TRBJ1-1, is SAVISQKPSRDICQRGTSLTIQCQVDSQVTMMFWYRQQPGQSLTLIATANQGSEATYESGFVIDKFPISRPNLTFSTLTVSNMSPEDSSIYLCSVLGTGGRGTEAFFGQGTRLTVV.

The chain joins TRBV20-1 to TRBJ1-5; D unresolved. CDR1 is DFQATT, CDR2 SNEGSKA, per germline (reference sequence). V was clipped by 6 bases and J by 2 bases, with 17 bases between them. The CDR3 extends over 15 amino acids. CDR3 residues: CSAADGGAGNQPQHF. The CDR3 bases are TGCAGTGCGGCAGACGGAGGCGCGGGCAATCAGCCCCAGCATTTT.